This T cell receptor beta chain was recovered during a study of shared clonotypes between healthy human individuals. This clone was observed a handful of times. Some clones are missing from TCRdb's copy, which holds only in-frame ones; the method was immunoSEQ multiplex PCR. This repertoire shows 520,000 or so clones, 75% to 85% found once; its top ten account for 13%. The V gene's germline CDR1 is MNHEY and CDR2 SVGAGI. V shed 5 bases, J shed 6 bases, and the junction held 5 bases outside the gene matches. CDR3 length equals 14 residues. The V gene is TRBV6-5, the J gene TRBJ2-7; TRBD1 agrees at 12 bases. This TCR came from a woman in her thirties or forties in good health. Some clones in this sample may be carry-over from other donors' samples. Sequencing used PBMCs. The CDR3 DNA sequence: TGTGCCAGCAGTAGGGACAGGGGGCTTTCCGAGCAGTACTTC. This gives the protein CASSRDRGLSEQYF.